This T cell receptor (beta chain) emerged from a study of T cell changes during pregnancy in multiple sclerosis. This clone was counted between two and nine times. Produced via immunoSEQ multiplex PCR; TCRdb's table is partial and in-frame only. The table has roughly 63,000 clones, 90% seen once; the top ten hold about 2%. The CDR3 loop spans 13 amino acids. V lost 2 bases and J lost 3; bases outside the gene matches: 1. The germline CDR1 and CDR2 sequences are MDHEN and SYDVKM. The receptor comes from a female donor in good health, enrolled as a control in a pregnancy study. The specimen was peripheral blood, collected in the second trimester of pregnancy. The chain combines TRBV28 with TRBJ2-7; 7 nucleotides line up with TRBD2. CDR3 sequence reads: CASSLGGDYEQYF. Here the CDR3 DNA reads TGTGCCAGCAGTTTAGGGGGGGACTACGAGCAGTACTTC.